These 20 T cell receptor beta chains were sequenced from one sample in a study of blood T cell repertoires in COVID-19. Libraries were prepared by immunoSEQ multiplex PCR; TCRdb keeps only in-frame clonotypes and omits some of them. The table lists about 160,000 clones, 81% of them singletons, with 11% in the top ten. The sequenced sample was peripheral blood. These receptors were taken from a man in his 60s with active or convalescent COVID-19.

In DNA form, the CDR3 reads TGTGCCAGCAGTTTATCCGGGGGGGAAAAACTGTTTTTT. Translation: CASSLSGGEKLFF. The V and J genes are TRBV12-3 or TRBV12-4 and TRBJ1-4, with D possibly being TRBD1 (5 bases). This CDR3 comprises 13 residues. Trimming took off 2 bases at V and 8 bases at J, with 9 bases between the two ends.

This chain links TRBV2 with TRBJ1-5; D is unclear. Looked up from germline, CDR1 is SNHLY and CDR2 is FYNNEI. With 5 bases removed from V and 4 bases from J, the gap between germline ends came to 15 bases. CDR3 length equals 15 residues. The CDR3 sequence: CASSRKGALNQPQHF. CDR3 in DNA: TGTGCCAGCAGTCGAAAGGGAGCTCTAAATCAGCCCCAGCATTTT. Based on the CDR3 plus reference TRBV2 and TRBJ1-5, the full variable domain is EPEVTQTPSHQVTQMGQEVILRCVPISNHLYFYWYRQILGQKVEFLVSFYNNEISEKSEIFDDQFSVERPDGSNFTLKIRSTKLEDSAMYFCASSRKGALNQPQHFGDGTRLSIL.

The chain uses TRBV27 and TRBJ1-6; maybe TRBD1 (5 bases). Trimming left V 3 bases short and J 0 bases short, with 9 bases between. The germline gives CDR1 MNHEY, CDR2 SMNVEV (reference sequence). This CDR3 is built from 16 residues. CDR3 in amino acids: CASSFGAGSYNSPLHF. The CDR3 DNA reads TGTGCCAGCAGTTTTGGGGCCGGCTCCTATAATTCACCCCTCCACTTT.

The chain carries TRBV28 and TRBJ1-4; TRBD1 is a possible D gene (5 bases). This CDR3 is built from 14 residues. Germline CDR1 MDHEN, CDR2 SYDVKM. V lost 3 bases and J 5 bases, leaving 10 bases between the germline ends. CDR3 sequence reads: CASSFRGRNEKLFF. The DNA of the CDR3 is TGTGCCAGCAGTTTTCGGGGGAGAAATGAAAAACTGTTTTTT. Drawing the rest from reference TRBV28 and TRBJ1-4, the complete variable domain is DVKVTQSSRYLVKRTGEKVFLECVQDMDHENMFWYRQDPGLGLRLIYFSYDVKMKEKGDIPEGYSVSREKKERFSLILESASTNQTSMYLCASSFRGRNEKLFFGSGTQLSVL.

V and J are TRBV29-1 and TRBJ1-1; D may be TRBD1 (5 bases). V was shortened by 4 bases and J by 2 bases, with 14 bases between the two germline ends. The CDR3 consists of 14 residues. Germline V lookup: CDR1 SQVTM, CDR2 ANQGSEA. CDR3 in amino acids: CSVGGWGENTEAFF. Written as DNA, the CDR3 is TGCAGCGTTGGGGGCTGGGGGGAAAACACTGAAGCTTTCTTT.

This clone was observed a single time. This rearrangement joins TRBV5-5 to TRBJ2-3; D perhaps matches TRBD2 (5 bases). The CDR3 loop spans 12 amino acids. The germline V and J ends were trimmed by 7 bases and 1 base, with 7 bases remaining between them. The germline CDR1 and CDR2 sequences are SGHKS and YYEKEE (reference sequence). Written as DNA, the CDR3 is TGTGCCAGCGACGGGGGCACAGATACGCAGTATTTT. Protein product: CASDGGTDTQYF. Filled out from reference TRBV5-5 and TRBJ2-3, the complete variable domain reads DAGVTQSPTHLIKTRGQQVTLRCSPISGHKSVSWYQQVLGQGPQFIFQYYEKEERGRGNFPDRFSARQFPNYSSELNVNALLLGDSALYLCASDGGTDTQYFGPGTRLTVL.

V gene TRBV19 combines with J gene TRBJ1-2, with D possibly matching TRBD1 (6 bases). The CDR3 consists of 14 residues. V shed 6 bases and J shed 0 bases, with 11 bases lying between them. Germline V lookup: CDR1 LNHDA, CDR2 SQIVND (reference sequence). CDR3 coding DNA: TGTGCCAGTAGCAGACAGGAGTCTAACTATGGCTACACCTTC. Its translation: CASSRQESNYGYTF.

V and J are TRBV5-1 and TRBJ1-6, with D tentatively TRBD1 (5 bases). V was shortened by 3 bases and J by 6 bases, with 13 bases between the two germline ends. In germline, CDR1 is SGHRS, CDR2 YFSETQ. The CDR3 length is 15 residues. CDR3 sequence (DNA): TGCGCCAGCAGCTGGGGGGAAACGGCTAATTCACCCCTCCACTTT. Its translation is CASSWGETANSPLHF. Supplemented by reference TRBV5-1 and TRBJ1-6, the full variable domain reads KAGVTQTPRYLIKTRGQQVTLSCSPISGHRSVSWYQQTPGQGLQFLFEYFSETQRNKGNFPGRFSGRQFSNSRSEMNVSTLELGDSALYLCASSWGETANSPLHFGNGTRLTVT.

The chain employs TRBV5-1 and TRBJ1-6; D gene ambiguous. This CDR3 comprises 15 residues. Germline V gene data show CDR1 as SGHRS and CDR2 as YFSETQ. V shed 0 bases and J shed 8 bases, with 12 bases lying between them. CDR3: CASSLEGRGYSPLHF. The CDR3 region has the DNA TGCGCCAGCAGCTTGGAAGGACGAGGGTATTCACCCCTCCACTTT.

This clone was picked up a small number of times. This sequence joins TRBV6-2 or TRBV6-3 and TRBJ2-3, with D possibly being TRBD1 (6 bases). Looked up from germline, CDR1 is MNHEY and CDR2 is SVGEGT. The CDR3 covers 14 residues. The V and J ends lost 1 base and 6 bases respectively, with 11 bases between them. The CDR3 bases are TGTGCCAGCAGTTACTTTAACAGGGTGGATACGCAGTATTTT. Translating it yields CASSYFNRVDTQYF.

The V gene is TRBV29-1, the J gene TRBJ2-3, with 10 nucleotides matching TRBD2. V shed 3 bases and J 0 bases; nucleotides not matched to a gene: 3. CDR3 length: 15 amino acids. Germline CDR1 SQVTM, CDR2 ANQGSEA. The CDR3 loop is CSVETSGSSTDTQYF. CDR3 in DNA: TGCAGCGTTGAGACTAGCGGGTCTAGCACAGATACGCAGTATTTT.

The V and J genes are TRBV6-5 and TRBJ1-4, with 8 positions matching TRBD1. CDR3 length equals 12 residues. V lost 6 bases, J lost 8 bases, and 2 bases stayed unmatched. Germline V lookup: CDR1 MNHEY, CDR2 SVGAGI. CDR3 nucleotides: TGTGCCAGCAGAGGGGACAGGGAAAAACTGTTTTTT. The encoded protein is CASRGDREKLFF.

The CDR3: CASSSPSPSGGSYEQYF. As DNA, the CDR3 is TGTGCCAGCAGCTCCCCGTCCCCTAGCGGGGGCTCCTACGAGCAGTACTTC. J is TRBJ2-7 and V is TRBV5-4, with TRBD2 matching 10 bases. The CDR3 covers 17 residues. Unmatched junction bases numbered 9, after V lost 3 bases and J lost 0 bases. The germline CDR1 and CDR2 sequences are SGHNT and YYREEE (reference sequence). Supplemented by reference TRBV5-4 and TRBJ2-7, the full variable domain reads ETGVTQSPTHLIKTRGQQVTLRCSSQSGHNTVSWYQQALGQGPQFIFQYYREEENGRGNFPPRFSGLQFPNYSSELNVNALELDDSALYLCASSSPSPSGGSYEQYFGPGTRLTVT.

The DNA of the CDR3 is TGTGCCAGCAGCTTGGCCAGCGATCCCGAGCAGCCCCAGCATTTT. Translated: CASSLASDPEQPQHF. The chain employs TRBV5-6 and TRBJ1-5, with D unclear. The CDR3 length is 15 residues. Germline CDR1 reads SGHDT; CDR2 reads YYEEEE. V gave up 0 bases and J gave up 7 bases, with 14 bases separating them.

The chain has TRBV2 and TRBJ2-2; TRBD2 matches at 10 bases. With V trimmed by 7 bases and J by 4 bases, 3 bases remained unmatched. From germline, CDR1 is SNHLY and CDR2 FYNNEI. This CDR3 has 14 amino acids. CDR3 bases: TGTGCCAGCACTAGCGGGAGAGTCACCGGGGAGCTGTTTTTT. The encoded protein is CASTSGRVTGELFF.

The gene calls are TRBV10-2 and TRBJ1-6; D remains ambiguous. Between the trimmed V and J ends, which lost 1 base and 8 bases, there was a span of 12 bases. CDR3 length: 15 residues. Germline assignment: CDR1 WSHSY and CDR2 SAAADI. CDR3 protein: CASSELQQPHSPLHF. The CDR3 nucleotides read TGCGCCAGCAGTGAGTTACAGCAGCCTCATTCACCCCTCCACTTT.

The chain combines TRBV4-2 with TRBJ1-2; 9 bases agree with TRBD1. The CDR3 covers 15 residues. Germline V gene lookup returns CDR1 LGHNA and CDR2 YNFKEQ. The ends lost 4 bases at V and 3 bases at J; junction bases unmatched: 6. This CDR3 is CASSPGQGPDYGYTF. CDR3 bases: TGTGCCAGCAGCCCTGGACAGGGGCCCGACTATGGCTACACCTTC.

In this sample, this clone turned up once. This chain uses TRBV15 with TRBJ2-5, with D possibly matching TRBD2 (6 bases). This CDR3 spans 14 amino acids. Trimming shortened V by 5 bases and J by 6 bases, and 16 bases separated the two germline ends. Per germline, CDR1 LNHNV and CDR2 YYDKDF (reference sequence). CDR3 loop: CATSGSGRGKTQYF. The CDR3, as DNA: TGTGCCACCAGCGGCTCGGGGCGCGGGAAGACCCAGTACTTC.

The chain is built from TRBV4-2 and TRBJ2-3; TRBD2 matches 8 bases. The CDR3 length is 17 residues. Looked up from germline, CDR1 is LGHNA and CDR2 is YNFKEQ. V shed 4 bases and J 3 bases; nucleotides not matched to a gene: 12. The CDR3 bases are TGTGCCAGCAGCCCAAGTCCCGGGACTAGTAGGACAGATACGCAGTATTTT. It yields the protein CASSPSPGTSRTDTQYF.

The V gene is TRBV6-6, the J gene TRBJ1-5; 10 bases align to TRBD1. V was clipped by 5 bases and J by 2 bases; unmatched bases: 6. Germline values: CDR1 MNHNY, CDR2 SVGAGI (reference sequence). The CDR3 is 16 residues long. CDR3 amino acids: CASSPTTGGGNQPQHF. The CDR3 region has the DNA TGTGCCAGCAGTCCTACGACAGGGGGCGGCAATCAGCCCCAGCATTTT.